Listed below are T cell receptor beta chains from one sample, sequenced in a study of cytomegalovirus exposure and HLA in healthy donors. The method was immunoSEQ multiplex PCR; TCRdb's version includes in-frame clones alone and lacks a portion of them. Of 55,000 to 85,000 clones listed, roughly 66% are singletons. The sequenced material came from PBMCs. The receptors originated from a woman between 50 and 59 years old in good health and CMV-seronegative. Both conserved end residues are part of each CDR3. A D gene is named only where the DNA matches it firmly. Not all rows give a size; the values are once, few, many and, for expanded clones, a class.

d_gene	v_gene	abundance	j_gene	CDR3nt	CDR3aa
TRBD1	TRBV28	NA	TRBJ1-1	TGTGCCAGCAGTCGCGCAGGACAGGGATTGGCTGAAGCTTTCTTT	CASSRAGQGLAEAFF
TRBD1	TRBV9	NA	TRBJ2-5	TGTGCCAGCAGCTTCTTCGCGGGACAGGGAAGAGAGACCCAGTACTTC	CASSFFAGQGRETQYF
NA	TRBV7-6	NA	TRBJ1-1	TGTGCCAGCAGCTTAGACAGCTTTGAGGGCGAAGCTTTCTTT	CASSLDSFEGEAFF
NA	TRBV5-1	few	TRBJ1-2	TGCGCCAGCAGCCCGGTGGAGAACTATGGCTACACCTTC	CASSPVENYGYTF
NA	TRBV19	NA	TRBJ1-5	TGTGCCAGTAGTATAGAGTACGTAAGCTTCAGCAATCAGCCCCAGCATTTT	CASSIEYVSFSNQPQHF
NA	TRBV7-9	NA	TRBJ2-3	TGTGCCAGCAGCTTTAGGGAGAGCACAGATACGCAGTATTTT	CASSFRESTDTQYF
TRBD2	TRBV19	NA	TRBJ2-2	TGTGCCAGTAGTCTCCAGCGGGAGGGCTCGACCGGGGAGCTGTTTTTT	CASSLQREGSTGELFF
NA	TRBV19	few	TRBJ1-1	TGTGCCAGTACCGGGGGATTGATGAACACTGAAGCTTTCTTT	CASTGGLMNTEAFF
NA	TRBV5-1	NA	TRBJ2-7	TGCGCCAGCAGCTTGGGTCAGGGGACGAAGCAGTACTTC	CASSLGQGTKQYF
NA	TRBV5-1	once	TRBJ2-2	TGCGCCAGCAGCTCCGCGAACACCGGGGAGCTGTTTTTT	CASSSANTGELFF
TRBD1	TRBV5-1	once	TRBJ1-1	TGCGCCAGCAGCCGAGACAGGGGTGGTACTGAAGCTTTCTTT	CASSRDRGGTEAFF
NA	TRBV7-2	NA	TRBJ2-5	TGTGCCAGCAGCCTTTACCAAGAGACCCAGTACTTC	CASSLYQETQYF
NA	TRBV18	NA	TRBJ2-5	TGTGCCAGCTCACCTCCATCCGAGACCCAGTACTTC	CASSPPSETQYF
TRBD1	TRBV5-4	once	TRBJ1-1	TGTGCCAGCAGCTTGGTGGACAGGGTAAACACTGAAGCTTTCTTT	CASSLVDRVNTEAFF
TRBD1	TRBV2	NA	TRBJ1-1	TGTGCCAGCAGTGGCCGGACAGGGCTAATGAACACTGAAGCTTTCTTT	CASSGRTGLMNTEAFF
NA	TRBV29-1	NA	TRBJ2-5	TGCAGCGTTGAAGACAGGATCCAAGAGACCCAGTACTTC	CSVEDRIQETQYF
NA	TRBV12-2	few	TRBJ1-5	TGTGCAAGTCGCTGTATAGGGGGGGCCCAGCATTTT	CASRCIGGAQHF
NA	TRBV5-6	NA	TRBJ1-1	TGTGCCAGCAGCTTGGGGAGAGGGTTCCTTGAAGCTTTCTTT	CASSLGRGFLEAFF
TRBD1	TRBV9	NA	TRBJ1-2	TGTGCCAGCAGCGTAGACAGGGGAGACTATGGCTACACCTTC	CASSVDRGDYGYTF
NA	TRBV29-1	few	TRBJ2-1	TGCAGCGTCCCAGGGATCTCCTACAATGAGCAGTTCTTC	CSVPGISYNEQFF
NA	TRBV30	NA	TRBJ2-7	TGTGCCTGGAGTGCACGGCCCCGAGGCGAGCAGTACTTC	CAWSARPRGEQYF
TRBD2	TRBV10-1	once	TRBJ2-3	TGCGCCAGCATTTGGGGGAGGGGTACTAGCACAGATACGCAGTATTTT	CASIWGRGTSTDTQYF
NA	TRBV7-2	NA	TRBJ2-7	TGTGCCATCGGGACCTACGAGCAGTACTTC	CAIGTYEQYF
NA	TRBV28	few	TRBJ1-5	TGTGCCAGCAGTTTAATGGAGGGGTTCGGCGGGGGGGGCAATCAGCCCCAGCATTTT	CASSLMEGFGGGGNQPQHF
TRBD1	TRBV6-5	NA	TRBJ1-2	TGTGCCAGCAGTTTCCGATCACAGGGGGCCTATGGCTACACCTTC	CASSFRSQGAYGYTF
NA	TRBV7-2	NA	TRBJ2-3	TGTGCCAGCAGTCGTCTCGGGCTAGCAGCAGATACGCAGTATTTT	CASSRLGLAADTQYF
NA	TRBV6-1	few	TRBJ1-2	TGTGCCAGCAGGGAAATGAGCGTACAGGTCTATGGCTACACCTTC	CASREMSVQVYGYTF
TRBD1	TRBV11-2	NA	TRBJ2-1	TGTGCCAGCAGCTTCCCCGGGACAGGGGGCAATGAGCAGTTCTTC	CASSFPGTGGNEQFF
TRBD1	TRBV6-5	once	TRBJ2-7	TGTGCCAGCAGTTACTCGACCGGGACAGAACTCTACGAGCAGTACTTC	CASSYSTGTELYEQYF
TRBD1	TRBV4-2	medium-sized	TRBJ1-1	TGTGCCAGCAGCCAAGGGGACAGGGACACTGAAGCTTTCTTT	CASSQGDRDTEAFF
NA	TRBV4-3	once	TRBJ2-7	TGCGCCAGCAGCCAAGAGGCCGGGGACGAGCAGTACTTC	CASSQEAGDEQYF
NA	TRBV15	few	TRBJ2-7	TGTGCCACCAGCAGAGACAGGGGTTACGAGCAGTACTTC	CATSRDRGYEQYF
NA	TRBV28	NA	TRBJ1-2	TGTGCCAGCAGTCCGGGAGGACAGACTCAATTCTATGGCTACACCTTC	CASSPGGQTQFYGYTF
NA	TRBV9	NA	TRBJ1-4	TGTGCCAGCAGCGTAGACCCAGGTTTAGAGGGAAAACTGTTTTTT	CASSVDPGLEGKLFF
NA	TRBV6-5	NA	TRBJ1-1	TGTGCCAGCAGTACCCCACAGACAATAAACACTGAAGCTTTCTTT	CASSTPQTINTEAFF
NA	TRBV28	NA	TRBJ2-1	TGTGCCAGCAGACTTCCAGGGGGGAGTGAGCAGTTCTTC	CASRLPGGSEQFF
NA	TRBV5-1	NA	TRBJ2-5	TGCGCTAGCAGCGCCCTAGGTGACGAGACCCAGTACTTC	CASSALGDETQYF
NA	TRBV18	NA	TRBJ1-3	TGTGCCAGCTCACCAGTATCGGAGCGCTTCTCTGGAAACACCATATATTTT	CASSPVSERFSGNTIYF
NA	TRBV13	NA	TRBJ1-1	TGTGCCAGCAGCTCCAGTTTCCGGAACACTGAAGCTTTCTTT	CASSSSFRNTEAFF
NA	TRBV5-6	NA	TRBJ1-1	TGTGCCAGCAGCTTGTACGGTGAAGCTTTCTTT	CASSLYGEAFF
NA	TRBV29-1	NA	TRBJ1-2	TGCAGCGTTGAAGATCATGGCAGGGCGGATGGCTACACCTTC	CSVEDHGRADGYTF
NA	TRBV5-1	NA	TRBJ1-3	TGCGCCAGCAGCTTAAAAGACTTCAGCTCTGGAAACACCATATATTTT	CASSLKDFSSGNTIYF
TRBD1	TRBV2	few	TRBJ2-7	TGTGCCAGCAGTTTTACAGGGGACGAGCAGTACTTC	CASSFTGDEQYF
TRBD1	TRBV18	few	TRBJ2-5	TGTGCCAGCTCACGCGACAGGGGAGAGACCCAGTACTTC	CASSRDRGETQYF
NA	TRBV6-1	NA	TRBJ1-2	TGTGCCAGCAGTGAAGGGGCGGGGGGAGGCTACACCTTC	CASSEGAGGGYTF
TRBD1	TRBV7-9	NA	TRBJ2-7	TGTGCCAGCAGCCGCCGGACAGGGGGCGGTTACGAGCAGTACTTC	CASSRRTGGGYEQYF